This paragraph reports one T cell receptor beta chain. TCRdb's copy holds only in-frame clones and misses some; the assay was immunoSEQ multiplex PCR. This sample carries some 520,000 clones, 75% to 90% of them seen once, and the ten largest clones take 0.8% to 0.9%. The data derive from a study of blood T cell repertoires in COVID-19. The sequence came from a man younger than 35 with COVID-19, enrolled during active disease. The source material was peripheral blood.

CDR3 region: CASSYGRRNSPLHF. The CDR3 DNA sequence: TGTGCCAGCAGTTATGGAAGGAGAAATTCACCCCTCCACTTT. J is TRBJ1-6 and V is TRBV6-5, with D unclear. The germline CDR1 and CDR2 sequences are MNHEY and SVGAGI. Trimming cost V 3 bases and J 7 bases, with 10 bases left between them. The CDR3 has 14 amino acids.